These 3 T cell receptor beta chains were sequenced from one sample in a study of control samples from healthy donors and cancer patients. TCRdb keeps only in-frame clones here, not all; method: immunoSEQ multiplex PCR. The sample shows more than 100,000 clones, approximately 89% of them seen only once. Sequencing was performed on blood. These receptors came from a woman between 18 and 29 years old in good health.

The J gene is TRBJ2-1, the V gene TRBV11-2; D gene ambiguous. CDR3 size: 12 residues. V lost 8 bases to trimming and J lost 9 bases, with 14 bases between them. The germline gives CDR1 SGHAT, CDR2 FQNNGV. The chain's CDR3 is CASASAQVEQFF. The DNA of the CDR3 is TGTGCCAGCGCCTCGGCCCAGGTTGAGCAGTTCTTC.

This chain joins TRBV3-1 (or the pseudogene TRBV3-2) and TRBJ2-5; a possible D gene is TRBD1 (6 bases). Germline lookup yields CDR1 LGHDT and CDR2 YNNKEL (reference sequence). V was cut by 0 bases and J by 2 bases, with 19 bases left in between. The CDR3 sequence is 18 residues long. CDR3 nucleotide sequence: TGTGCCAGCAGCCAAGATTACGGGGACATGCTAAAGCAAGAGACCCAGTACTTC. Translated, it gives CASSQDYGDMLKQETQYF.

The chain employs TRBV5-1 and TRBJ2-1; D perhaps matches TRBD2 (7 bases). Germline V gene lookup returns CDR1 SGHRS and CDR2 YFSETQ. The CDR3 runs 20 residues. The V end lost 3 bases, the J end lost 4 bases, and 29 bases lay between the germline ends. CDR3 bases: TGCGCCAGCAGCTCCTTACCACCTACAGGGAGGCGGGAGTTTTACAATGAGCAGTTCTTC. It is translated as CASSSLPPTGRREFYNEQFF.